The following is a T cell receptor (beta chain) sequence with its context. As yet, its antigen is unknown. The sample is drawn from a study of graft-versus-host responses after intestinal transplantation. Profiled with immunoSEQ multiplex PCR; TCRdb holds only in-frame clones, not every one. There are around 97,000 clones in the sample; roughly 93% occur only once, and 1% to 1.5% lies in the top ten. Trimming shortened V by 5 bases and J by 4 bases, and 7 bases separated the two germline ends. Germline V gives CDR1 SGHVS, CDR2 FNYEAQ. The CDR3 length is 12 residues. The chain uses TRBV7-6 and TRBJ2-3; D not certain. Sequenced material: unstimulated CD8+ T cells sorted from spleen or lymph node cells, taken before intestinal transplant. The origin of this receptor is a human donor who received an intestinal transplant. CDR3 residues: CASSPLADTQYF. The CDR3, as DNA: TGTGCCAGCAGCCCCCTCGCAGATACGCAGTATTTT.